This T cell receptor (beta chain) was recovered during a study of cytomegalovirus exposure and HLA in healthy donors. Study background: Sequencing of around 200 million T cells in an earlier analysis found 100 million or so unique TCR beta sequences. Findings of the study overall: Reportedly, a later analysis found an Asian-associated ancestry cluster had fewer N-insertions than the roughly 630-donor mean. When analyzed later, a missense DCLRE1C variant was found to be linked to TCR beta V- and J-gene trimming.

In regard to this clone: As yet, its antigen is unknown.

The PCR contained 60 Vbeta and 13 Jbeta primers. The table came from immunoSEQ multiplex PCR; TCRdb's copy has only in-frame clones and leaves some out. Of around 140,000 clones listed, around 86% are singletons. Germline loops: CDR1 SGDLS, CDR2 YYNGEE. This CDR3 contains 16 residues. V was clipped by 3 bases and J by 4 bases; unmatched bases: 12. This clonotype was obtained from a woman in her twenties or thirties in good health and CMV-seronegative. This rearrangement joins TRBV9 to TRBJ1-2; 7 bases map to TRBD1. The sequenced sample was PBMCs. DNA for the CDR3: TGTGCCAGCAGCGCCGGGGGTCCTGACAGGGCCTATGGCTACACCTTC. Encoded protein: CASSAGGPDRAYGYTF.